A single sample is the source of the 21 T cell receptor beta chains below, sequenced in a study of blood T cell repertoires in COVID-19. The protocol was immunoSEQ multiplex PCR, while the TCRdb copy is restricted to in-frame clones and leaves out a portion. This table holds 390,000 or so clones, 86% found once. The sequenced material came from peripheral blood. These TCRs come from a woman younger than 45 with active or convalescent COVID-19.

This chain links TRBV11-2 with TRBJ1-3; the D is unclear. Germline V gives CDR1 SGHAT, CDR2 FQNNGV. The ends were cut back, 0 bases at V and 2 bases at J, with 23 bases in the middle. This CDR3 is 20 amino acids long. CDR3: CASSLDSWVSTGATGNTIYF. CDR3 DNA: TGTGCCAGCAGCTTAGATTCGTGGGTGTCCACCGGAGCGACTGGAAACACCATATATTTT.

The rearrangement uses TRBV19 and TRBJ2-6; no firm D call. V shed 3 bases and J shed 0 bases, with 6 bases lying between them. Germline V CDR1 and CDR2: LNHDA, SQIVND (reference sequence). The CDR3 is made up of 15 amino acids. The CDR3 nucleotides are TGTGCCAGTAGTATTGCGGACTCTGGGGCCAACGTCCTGACTTTC. This codes for CASSIADSGANVLTF.

This clone was recorded at least ten times. V and J are TRBV3-1 (or the pseudogene TRBV3-2) and TRBJ1-2, with 9 bases fitting TRBD1. J gave up 7 bases and V 4 bases, and 13 bases lay outside the gene matches. This CDR3 contains 16 residues. Per germline, CDR1 LGHDT and CDR2 YNNKEL (reference sequence). CDR3 sequence reads: CASSRDTGGVGFGYTF. The DNA of the CDR3 is TGTGCCAGCAGCCGCGACACAGGGGGCGTGGGCTTTGGCTACACCTTC.

V and J are TRBV7-8 and TRBJ2-2; a possible D gene is TRBD2 (6 bases). This CDR3 spans 15 amino acids. CDR1 and CDR2 from the germline V gene are SGHVS and FQNEAQ. V lost 3 bases and J 1 base, leaving 9 bases between the germline ends. The CDR3 DNA reads as TGTGCCAGCAGCTTTCAAGCGGGGAACACCGGGGAGCTGTTTTTT. This translates into CASSFQAGNTGELFF.

This chain joins TRBV6-5 and TRBJ2-6, with a possible D match to TRBD1 (5 bases). Looked up from germline, CDR1 is MNHEY and CDR2 is SVGAGI. V lost 6 bases and J 0 bases, leaving 9 bases between the germline ends. This CDR3 is built from 15 residues. The CDR3 DNA follows: TGTGCCAGCAGCAGGGTGTCCTCTGGGGCCAACGTCCTGACTTTC. Its translation is CASSRVSSGANVLTF.

This clone was detected once. The gene calls are TRBV27 and TRBJ1-6, with 7 positions matching TRBD1. The ends lost 6 bases at V and 7 bases at J; junction bases unmatched: 6. The CDR3 is 14 amino acids. Per the germline V gene, CDR1 is MNHEY and CDR2 is SMNVEV (reference sequence). The CDR3 loop is CASSTRGHNSPLHF. CDR3 coding DNA: TGTGCCAGCAGCACTAGGGGGCACAATTCACCCCTCCACTTT.

V usage is TRBV3-1 (or the pseudogene TRBV3-2) and J usage is TRBJ2-7, with a possible D match to TRBD2 (5 bases). CDR3 size: 13 residues. Germline CDR1 and CDR2: LGHDT and YNNKEL (reference sequence). Trimming left V 0 bases short and J 6 bases short, with 9 bases between. CDR3 nucleotide sequence: TGTGCCAGCAGCCAAGATCTAGCAATCGAGCAGTACTTC. Residues: CASSQDLAIEQYF.

There are a few counts of this clone. The chain is built from TRBV3-1 (or the pseudogene TRBV3-2) and TRBJ2-1, with a weak D call TRBD2 (5 bases). Germline assignment: CDR1 LGHDT and CDR2 YNNKEL (reference sequence). The CDR3 covers 16 residues. V lost 3 bases and J lost 6, with 18 bases in between. The CDR3 here is CASSQGRVGTGNEQFF. The CDR3 region has the DNA TGTGCCAGCAGCCAGGGGAGAGTAGGCACTGGCAATGAGCAGTTCTTC.

The V call is TRBV5-6, the J call TRBJ1-2, with D tentatively TRBD1 (5 bases). The CDR3 spans 12 residues. Trimming cost V 1 base and J 8 bases, with 9 bases left between them. CDR1 and CDR2 from the germline V gene are SGHDT and YYEEEE. The CDR3 sequence: CASSLQGIGYTF. Written as DNA, the CDR3 is TGTGCCAGCAGCTTGCAGGGAATCGGCTACACCTTC. Full variable domain (rest looked up from reference TRBV5-6 and TRBJ1-2): DAGVTQSPTHLIKTRGQQVTLRCSPKSGHDTVSWYQQALGQGPQFIFQYYEEEERQRGNFPDRFSGHQFPNYSSELNVNALLLGDSALYLCASSLQGIGYTFGSGTRLTVV.

J is TRBJ2-3 and V is TRBV19, with a weak D call TRBD1 (5 bases). Trimming shortened V by 8 bases and J by 5 bases, and 14 bases separated the two germline ends. Per the germline V gene, CDR1 is LNHDA and CDR2 is SQIVND (reference sequence). The CDR3 length is 13 residues. The CDR3 sequence: CASGSGWLDTQYF. In DNA, the CDR3 is TGTGCCAGTGGTTCAGGGTGGTTAGATACGCAGTATTTT.

This chain links TRBV12-3 or TRBV12-4 with TRBJ1-2; D perhaps matches TRBD1 (5 bases). This CDR3 is 13 amino acids long. V lost 7 bases, J lost 4 bases, and 13 bases lay in between. The CDR3, as DNA: TGTGCCAGCACCACCGGTAGGGGCTATGGCTACACCTTC. Encoded protein: CASTTGRGYGYTF.

This sequence joins TRBV2 and TRBJ1-6; D ambiguous. This CDR3 is built from 14 residues. CDR1 and CDR2 (germline): SNHLY, FYNNEI. V was trimmed by 7 bases and J by 2 bases, leaving 9 bases between them. CDR3 coding DNA: TGTGCCAGCACGAGCGGACCCTATAATTCACCCCTCCACTTT. Encoded protein: CASTSGPYNSPLHF.

This clone showed up just once. This chain links TRBV10-1 with TRBJ1-1; D uncertain. CDR3 length equals 14 residues. Trimming stripped 4 bases from V and 4 bases from J, with 13 bases between. CDR1 and CDR2 from the germline V gene are WNHNN and SYGVQD (reference sequence). CDR3 DNA sequence: TGCGCCAGCAGTGGGACTTTCTACGGCACTGAAGCTTTCTTT. Translated, it gives CASSGTFYGTEAFF.

V and J are TRBV6-1 and TRBJ1-6; a possible D gene is TRBD1 (5 bases). Trimming removed 1 base from V and 7 bases from J, with 11 bases in between. Germline CDR1 and CDR2: MNHNS and SASEGT. The CDR3 spans 15 residues. The CDR3 DNA reads TGTGCCAGCAGTGAAGATGGAGCAGGGAATTCACCCCTCCACTTT. Encoded protein: CASSEDGAGNSPLHF.

V gene TRBV5-1 combines with J gene TRBJ2-5; 13 bases agree with TRBD2. This CDR3 has 16 amino acids. V lost 1 base, J lost 5 bases, and 5 bases stayed unmatched. The germline gives CDR1 SGHRS, CDR2 YFSETQ. The CDR3, as DNA: TGCGCCAGCAGCTTGTCGACTAGCGGGGGGCGGGAGACCCAGTACTTC. Translation: CASSLSTSGGRETQYF.

The chain uses TRBV6-5 and TRBJ2-3; 8 nucleotides align to TRBD2. After removal of 7 bases from V and 5 bases from J, the junction contained 5 bases not matched to a gene. CDR1 is MNHEY and CDR2 is SVGAGI in the germline V gene. The CDR3 runs to 13 residues. DNA of the CDR3: TGTGCCAGCAACGGGGGGGCTGTAGATACGCAGTATTTT. It yields the protein CASNGGAVDTQYF.

The CDR3 nucleotides are TGTGCCAGCAGTGTGACAGGGGGCGTCTCCTACGAGCAGTACTTC. Translating gives CASSVTGGVSYEQYF. The chain combines TRBV28 with TRBJ2-7; 10 bases agree with TRBD1. V trimming: 5 bases; J trimming: 0 bases; junction bases outside the gene matches: 4. CDR3 length: 15 residues. CDR1 MDHEN and CDR2 SYDVKM come from the germline V gene.

The rearrangement links TRBV15 to TRBJ2-3; 7 positions match TRBD2. The CDR3 loop spans 15 amino acids. V trimming: 3 bases; J trimming: 2 bases; junction bases outside the gene matches: 5. Per the germline V gene, CDR1 is LNHNV and CDR2 is YYDKDF (reference sequence). CDR3 in DNA: TGTGCCACCAGCAGCCGGGACTATGCCACAGATACGCAGTATTTT. Residues: CATSSRDYATDTQYF. The full variable domain, its missing parts supplied by reference TRBV15 and TRBJ2-3, is DAMVIQNPRYQVTQFGKPVTLSCSQTLNHNVMYWYQQKSSQAPKLLFHYYDKDFNNEADTPDNFQSRRPNTSFCFLDIRSPGLGDTAMYLCATSSRDYATDTQYFGPGTRLTVL.

The chain carries TRBV19 and TRBJ1-6, with 8 positions matching TRBD1. V was pared by 9 bases and J by 6 bases, with 13 bases of the junction left unmatched. Per the germline V gene, CDR1 is LNHDA and CDR2 is SQIVND (reference sequence). This CDR3 has 16 residues. DNA of the CDR3: TGTGCCAGAGAGGACAGGGCGAAATCGGGTAATTCACCCCTCCACTTT. It is translated as CAREDRAKSGNSPLHF.

Concerning this clone: An end of the junction differs from the germline gene, which may be a read error. This chain connects TRBV7-9 to TRBJ1-1; 8 nucleotides line up with TRBD1. Germline CDR1 reads SEHNR; CDR2 reads FQNEAQ (reference sequence). CDR3 length: 12 amino acids. The DNA for the CDR3 is TGTGCCAGCAGCCAAGGACAGGGTCGAGTTGTCTTT. Protein product: CASSQGQGRVVF. The whole variable domain, remainder taken from reference TRBV7-9 and TRBJ1-1, is DTGVSQNPRHKITKRGQNVTFRCDPISEHNRLYWYRQTLGQGPEFLTYFQNEAQLEKSRLLSDRFSAERPKGSFSTLEIQRTEQGDSAMYLCASSQGQGRVVFGQGTRLTVV.

This chain links TRBV7-2 with TRBJ2-7; 10 bases match TRBD2. CDR1 is SGHTA, CDR2 FQGNSA, per germline. This CDR3 is 17 amino acids long. V shed 7 bases, J shed 0 bases, and the junction held 12 bases outside the gene matches. The CDR3 loop reads CASTHTGLAEISYEQYF. DNA of the CDR3: TGTGCCAGCACCCACACCGGACTAGCGGAGATCTCCTACGAGCAGTACTTC.